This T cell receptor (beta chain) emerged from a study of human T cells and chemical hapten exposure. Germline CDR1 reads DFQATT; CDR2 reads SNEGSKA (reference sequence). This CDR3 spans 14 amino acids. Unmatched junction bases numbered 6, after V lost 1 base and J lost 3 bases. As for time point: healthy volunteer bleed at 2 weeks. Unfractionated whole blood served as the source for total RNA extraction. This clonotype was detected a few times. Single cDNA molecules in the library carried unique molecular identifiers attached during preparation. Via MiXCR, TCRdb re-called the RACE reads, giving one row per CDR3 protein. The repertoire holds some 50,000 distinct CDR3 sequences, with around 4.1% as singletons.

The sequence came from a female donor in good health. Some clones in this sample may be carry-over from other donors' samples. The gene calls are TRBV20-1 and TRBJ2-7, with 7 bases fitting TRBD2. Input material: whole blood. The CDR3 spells CSARVLAQSYEQYF. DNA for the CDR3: TGCAGTGCTAGAGTACTAGCGCAGAGCTACGAGCAGTACTTC.